The table lists the clone carrying this T cell receptor beta chain with a count of one. The data derive from a study of cytomegalovirus exposure and HLA in healthy donors. The study ran its PCR with 60 Vbeta and 13 Jbeta primers. Measured with immunoSEQ multiplex PCR; TCRdb has only the in-frame clones, and not every one. The profile shows 95,000 to 100,000 clones, approximately 85% of them singletons. This CDR3 comprises 16 residues. Germline V CDR1 and CDR2: SGHTA, FQGNSA. J gave up 2 bases and V 0 bases, and 3 bases lay outside the gene matches. Sequenced material: PBMCs. The V gene is TRBV7-2, the J gene TRBJ2-7; 11 nucleotides align to TRBD2. This TCR was sampled from a man aged 25 to 40 in good health and CMV-seronegative. DNA of the CDR3: TGTGCCAGCAGCTTAGCCGGGACTAGCGGACCCTACGAGCAGTACTTC. It is translated as CASSLAGTSGPYEQYF. Based on the CDR3 plus reference TRBV7-2 and TRBJ2-7, the full variable domain is GAGVSQSPSNKVTEKGKDVELRCDPISGHTALYWYRQSLGQGLEFLIYFQGNSAPDKSGLPSDRFSAERTGGSVSTLTIQRTQQEDSAVYLCASSLAGTSGPYEQYFGPGTRLTVT.